Described below is a single T cell receptor (beta chain) sequence and its context. Its antigen is undetermined. The CDR3 length is 15 residues. Germline lookup yields CDR1 SEHNR and CDR2 FQNEAQ (reference sequence). Trimming shortened V by 1 base and J by 4 bases, and 11 bases separated the two germline ends. The sample is drawn from a study of cytomegalovirus exposure and HLA in healthy donors. Whole-study results and caveats: In vitro work confirmed that a few CMV-associated chains recognize CMV antigens. Researchers counted 164 TCR beta chains as cytomegalovirus-associated.

Sequenced by immunoSEQ multiplex PCR; TCRdb stores in-frame clones only, minus some. Of 250,000 to 300,000 clones in the sample, 80% to 90% were seen once. This TCR was recovered from a woman between 18 and 29 years old in good health and CMV-seronegative. This sequence joins TRBV7-9 and TRBJ2-1; D gene unclear. Specimen: PBMCs. CDR3 sequence reads: CASSLDRELYNEQFF. DNA of the CDR3: TGTGCCAGCAGCTTAGACAGAGAACTGTACAATGAGCAGTTCTTC.